This TCR beta chain was identified in a study of cytomegalovirus exposure and HLA in healthy donors. Study-level results: The classifier, whose performance was assessed in both the original and validation cohorts, reportedly diagnosed cytomegalovirus status with high specificity and sensitivity. The study designated fewer than 200 TCR beta chains cytomegalovirus-associated. According to a subsequent analysis, TCR clusters from the first cohort were inclined to appear together in the roughly 130 validation repertoires.

As to this clone: The antigen is not known. Mismatch with germline at one junction end may stem from a read error.

While the first cohort had fewer than 850 subjects, the donors belonged to the separate validation cohort of over a hundred subjects. The CDR3 extends over 15 amino acids. The germline gives CDR1 SSHAT, CDR2 FNYEAQ (reference sequence). Profiling relied on immunoSEQ multiplex PCR, and the TCRdb table lists in-frame clones only, not all of them. The table has about 140,000 clones, 70% to 90% seen once. The sequenced sample was PBMCs. This sequence originates from a man between 18 and 29 years old in good health and CMV-seropositive. The chain links TRBV7-7 to TRBJ2-5; tentative D call: TRBD1 (5 bases). In DNA form, the CDR3 reads TGTGCTAGCAGCGCCTCAACAGGTTTGGGAGAGACCCAGTACTTC. Protein product: CASSASTGLGETQYF.